The 27 T cell receptor beta chains below were found in one sample sequenced in a study of shared clonotypes between healthy human individuals. Naive CD8 cells lacked CD45RO and underwent positive selection for CCR7, leaving out terminally differentiated effector memory CD45RA+ cells. The repertoire was sequenced with immunoSEQ multiplex PCR; TCRdb's copy has only in-frame clones and lacks some. In the table there are millions of clones, approximately 94% of which are singletons. Sequenced material: naive CD8+ T cells from PBMCs. The receptor set was obtained from a man aged 18 to 30 in good health. Some clones in this sample may be carry-over from other donors' samples.

This rearrangement joins TRBV28 to TRBJ2-1; TRBD1 matches 7 bases. Germline CDR1 and CDR2: MDHEN and SYDVKM. The CDR3 is 11 residues long. V trimming: 4 bases; J trimming: 15 bases; junction bases outside the gene matches: 6. In DNA, the CDR3 is TGTGCCAGCAGTTACGGGACAGAGTCGTTCTTC. Protein sequence: CASSYGTESFF.

The chain employs TRBV7-8 and TRBJ1-4; weak D call: TRBD1 (5 bases). Trimming pared 1 base from V and 1 base from J, leaving 7 bases between. CDR3 length: 15 amino acids. Looked up from germline, CDR1 is SGHVS and CDR2 is FQNEAQ. The CDR3 spells CASSLGGRTNEKLFF. Here the CDR3 DNA reads TGTGCCAGCAGCTTAGGGGGCAGAACTAATGAAAAACTGTTTTTT.

In this sample, this clone turned up a few times. The chain combines TRBV6-1 with TRBJ2-7; 11 bases map to TRBD1. This CDR3 spans 15 amino acids. V dropped 1 base and J dropped 2; count of bases not matched to a gene: 1. The germline V gene encodes CDR1 MNHNS and CDR2 SASEGT. The CDR3 here is CASSEGTGGAYEQYF. CDR3 DNA sequence: TGTGCCAGCAGTGAAGGGACAGGGGGCGCCTACGAGCAGTACTTC.

The V call is TRBV7-9, the J call TRBJ2-7, with D hard to call. V shed 3 bases and J shed 7 bases, with 10 bases lying between them. This CDR3 comprises 12 residues. Looked up from germline, CDR1 is SEHNR and CDR2 is FQNEAQ (reference sequence). The CDR3 is CASSFGTTEQYF. The DNA of the CDR3 is TGTGCCAGCAGCTTCGGAACCACGGAGCAGTACTTC. The full variable domain, rest sourced from reference TRBV7-9 and TRBJ2-7, is DTGVSQNPRHKITKRGQNVTFRCDPISEHNRLYWYRQTLGQGPEFLTYFQNEAQLEKSRLLSDRFSAERPKGSFSTLEIQRTEQGDSAMYLCASSFGTTEQYFGPGTRLTVT.

The chain couples TRBV7-6 to TRBJ2-1; 10 nucleotides line up with TRBD2. The germline CDR1 and CDR2 sequences are SGHVS and FNYEAQ. Trimming cost V 5 bases and J 3 bases; bases outside gene matches: 4. This CDR3 has 15 residues. The CDR3 reads CASSLLAGDYNEQFF. In nucleotides, the CDR3 is TGTGCCAGCAGCCTCCTAGCGGGAGACTACAATGAGCAGTTCTTC.

The V call is TRBV19, the J call TRBJ2-7; 8 bases line up with TRBD2. This CDR3 is built from 15 residues. V lost 5 bases to trimming and J lost 3 bases; unmatched junction nucleotides: 9. CDR1 LNHDA and CDR2 SQIVND come from the germline V gene (reference sequence). The CDR3, as DNA: TGTGCCAGTAGTTTGGGATTAGCGGGATACTACGAGCAGTACTTC. Translation gives CASSLGLAGYYEQYF.

The chain recombines TRBV5-1 with TRBJ2-1; 7 bases match TRBD2. There are 17 residues in the CDR3. CDR1 is SGHRS, CDR2 YFSETQ, per germline. V lost 0 bases and J lost 4; bases outside the gene matches: 10. CDR3 sequence (DNA): TGCGCCAGCAGCTTGGGTGGTCCCCTAGCGGCTTACAATGAGCAGTTCTTC. Residues: CASSLGGPLAAYNEQFF.

The gene calls are TRBV5-6 and TRBJ1-4; no clear D gene. This CDR3 is built from 15 residues. V was pared by 6 bases and J by 8 bases, with 20 bases between. Germline V lookup: CDR1 SGHDT, CDR2 YYEEEE. The CDR3: CASNYFLEGKEKLFF. In DNA form, the CDR3 reads TGTGCCAGCAACTACTTCCTGGAAGGAAAGGAAAAACTGTTTTTT.

The J gene is TRBJ2-7, the V gene TRBV6-4; 10 bases are a match to TRBD2. V trimming: 6 bases; J trimming: 4 bases; junction bases outside the gene matches: 12. Germline CDR1 reads MRHNA; CDR2 reads SNTAGT. This CDR3 has 16 amino acids. The CDR3 loop reads CASSPRPGLASYEQYF. The CDR3 DNA is TGTGCCAGCAGCCCCCGACCGGGACTAGCGAGTTACGAGCAGTACTTC.

The table lists this clone with a count of one. The junction departs from germline at one end; a sequencing error may be responsible. The chain has TRBV18 and TRBJ2-3; tentative D call: TRBD2 (6 bases). Per the germline V gene, CDR1 is KGHSH and CDR2 is LQKENI. The CDR3 is made up of 17 amino acids. The CDR3 loop is CARSPPFIRENTDTQYF. CDR3 in DNA: TGTGCCAGGTCACCACCCTTCATCCGGGAGAACACAGATACGCAGTATTTT.

This chain connects TRBV6-5 to TRBJ2-4, with D hard to call. V gave up 4 bases and J gave up 6 bases, with 7 bases separating them. The CDR3 extends over 12 amino acids. Germline-derived CDR1 and CDR2 are MNHEY and SVGAGI. The CDR3 spells CASSSPRNIQYF. The CDR3 DNA is TGTGCCAGCAGTTCACCGAGAAACATTCAGTACTTC.

CDR3 region: CASSPDAPYNEQFF. The CDR3 region has the DNA TGTGCCAGCAGTCCGGACGCACCCTACAATGAGCAGTTCTTC. The V call is TRBV27, the J call TRBJ2-1; no clear D. The CDR3 has 14 amino acids. Germline values: CDR1 MNHEY, CDR2 SMNVEV (reference sequence). V was clipped by 5 bases and J by 2 bases, with 10 bases between them.

The genes are TRBV9 and TRBJ1-4; 8 nucleotides line up with TRBD1. CDR3 length equals 15 residues. The germline V gene has CDR1 SGDLS and CDR2 YYNGEE. The V segment lost 3 bases and the J segment 7 bases; nucleotides outside the gene matches: 8. CDR3 protein: CASSADRGGGEKLFF. CDR3 bases: TGTGCCAGCAGCGCCGACAGGGGAGGAGGTGAAAAACTGTTTTTT.

The chain is built from TRBV28 and TRBJ2-7, with 8 nucleotides matching TRBD1. This CDR3 contains 15 residues. V shed 1 base, J shed 4 bases, and the junction held 6 bases outside the gene matches. CDR1 and CDR2 from the germline V gene are MDHEN and SYDVKM. CDR3 amino acids: CASSLSLQGGYEQYF. The CDR3 coding sequence is TGTGCCAGCAGTTTATCGTTACAGGGGGGTTACGAGCAGTACTTC.

This chain joins TRBV14 and TRBJ1-2; no clear D gene. CDR3 length: 13 residues. Germline assignment: CDR1 SGHDN and CDR2 FVKESK. V lost 1 base to trimming and J lost 4 bases, with 7 bases between them. This CDR3 reads CASSQATAYGYTF. The CDR3 coding sequence is TGTGCCAGCAGCCAAGCCACTGCCTATGGCTACACCTTC.

The chain recombines TRBV7-3 with TRBJ1-1; no firm D call. The CDR3 extends over 11 amino acids. The ends were cut back, 4 bases at V and 10 bases at J, with 10 bases in the middle. Germline V gene lookup returns CDR1 SGHTA and CDR2 FQGTGA. The DNA for the CDR3 is TGTGCCAGCAGCTCCGGAAGGGTAGCTTTCTTT. It codes for CASSSGRVAFF.

The V gene is TRBV6-5, the J gene TRBJ1-1, with a possible D match to TRBD1 (6 bases). The CDR3 runs to 13 residues. The germline gives CDR1 MNHEY, CDR2 SVGAGI. V was clipped by 6 bases and J by 7 bases, with 15 bases between them. CDR3 in DNA: TGTGCCAGCAGACCGCCAACAGGGATTGAAGCTTTCTTT. This translates into CASRPPTGIEAFF.

The genes are TRBV14 and TRBJ2-2; weak D call: TRBD1 (6 bases). CDR1 is SGHDN, CDR2 FVKESK, per germline. The CDR3 length is 17 residues. Between the trimmed V and J ends, which lost 1 base and 5 bases, there was a span of 17 bases. The CDR3 nucleotides are TGTGCCAGCAGCCAAGTCTACAGGGCGGTTTTTACCGGGGAGCTGTTTTTT. This codes for CASSQVYRAVFTGELFF.

This chain uses TRBV7-3 with TRBJ2-1; 10 nucleotides line up with TRBD2. Trimming cost V 4 bases and J 5 bases; bases outside gene matches: 17. The CDR3 runs to 19 residues. Per the germline V gene, CDR1 is SGHTA and CDR2 is FQGTGA. CDR3 sequence reads: CASSSPILAGKPDDNEQFF. DNA for the CDR3: TGTGCCAGCAGCTCGCCGATACTAGCGGGAAAACCCGACGACAATGAGCAGTTCTTC.

The chain uses TRBV25-1 and TRBJ2-1; 8 nucleotides line up with TRBD1. The CDR3 is made up of 12 amino acids. Unmatched junction bases numbered 5, after V lost 10 bases and J lost 6 bases. Per germline, CDR1 MGHDK and CDR2 SYGVNS. In DNA form, the CDR3 reads TGTGCCATCCAGGGGGCTAGCAATGAGCAGTTCTTC. Translating it yields CAIQGASNEQFF.

The chain uses TRBV4-1 and TRBJ2-7; 7 nucleotides match TRBD1. Per the germline V gene, CDR1 is MGHRA and CDR2 is YSYEKL. Losses at the gene ends were 4 bases for V and 7 bases for J; bases not matched to a gene: 19. The CDR3 totals 17 residues. The CDR3 region has the DNA TGCGCCAGCAGCCTATCCCCGGACAGGTCTAGTAGAGCTGAGCAGTACTTC. Its translation: CASSLSPDRSSRAEQYF.

The V call is TRBV11-1, the J call TRBJ1-2; D uncertain. CDR3 length equals 13 residues. The germline gives CDR1 SGHAT, CDR2 FQDESV (reference sequence). Between the trimmed V and J ends, which lost 5 bases and 5 bases, there was a span of 12 bases. The CDR3 region has the DNA TGTGCCAGCAGCGATGGGTTAGGGTATGGCTACACCTTC. Translation gives CASSDGLGYGYTF.

The chain employs TRBV14 and TRBJ1-5; 8 nucleotides agree with TRBD1. Germline CDR1 is SGHDN and CDR2 is FVKESK. The trim removed 0 bases at V and 1 base at J, leaving 17 bases unmatched. The CDR3 spans 21 residues. CDR3 sequence: CASSQDRPGQGQRISNQPQHF. The CDR3, as DNA: TGTGCCAGCAGCCAAGATCGCCCAGGACAGGGACAACGGATCAGCAATCAGCCCCAGCATTTT.

This chain joins TRBV11-2 and TRBJ2-1; TRBD1 agrees at 7 bases. The V segment lost 1 base and the J segment 2 bases; nucleotides outside the gene matches: 5. CDR3 length: 16 amino acids. Germline assignment: CDR1 SGHAT and CDR2 FQNNGV. The CDR3 sequence: CASSLGRTGAYNEQFF. CDR3 coding DNA: TGTGCCAGCAGCTTAGGCCGAACAGGGGCCTACAATGAGCAGTTCTTC.

This chain uses TRBV5-1 with TRBJ2-1; 12 nucleotides match TRBD1. Trimming removed 2 bases from V and 6 bases from J; junction bases left unmatched: 6. This CDR3 has 16 amino acids. Looked up from germline, CDR1 is SGHRS and CDR2 is YFSETQ. CDR3 DNA sequence: TGCGCCAGCAGCTTCAGGGACAGGGGGCGTTTCAATGAGCAGTTCTTC. The encoded protein is CASSFRDRGRFNEQFF. Looking up the rest from reference TRBV5-1 and TRBJ2-1 gives the full variable domain: KAGVTQTPRYLIKTRGQQVTLSCSPISGHRSVSWYQQTPGQGLQFLFEYFSETQRNKGNFPGRFSGRQFSNSRSEMNVSTLELGDSALYLCASSFRDRGRFNEQFFGPGTRLTVL.

V gene TRBV7-8 combines with J gene TRBJ2-5, with no clear D. The CDR3 covers 14 residues. The germline V and J ends were trimmed by 3 bases and 4 bases, with 12 bases remaining between them. Germline V gene data show CDR1 as SGHVS and CDR2 as FQNEAQ. As DNA, the CDR3 is TGTGCCAGCAGCTTCGGCCTGCGGCGAGAGACCCAGTACTTC. Protein product: CASSFGLRRETQYF.

This clone has only one observation. The chain combines TRBV14 with TRBJ2-1; 13 bases align to TRBD2. Looked up from germline, CDR1 is SGHDN and CDR2 is FVKESK. This CDR3 comprises 17 residues. The trim removed 1 base at V and 8 bases at J, leaving 8 bases unmatched. The CDR3 nucleotides read TGTGCCAGCAGCCAAGGGACTAGCGGGAGAGGTGTCGATGAGCAGTTCTTC. Translating it yields CASSQGTSGRGVDEQFF.